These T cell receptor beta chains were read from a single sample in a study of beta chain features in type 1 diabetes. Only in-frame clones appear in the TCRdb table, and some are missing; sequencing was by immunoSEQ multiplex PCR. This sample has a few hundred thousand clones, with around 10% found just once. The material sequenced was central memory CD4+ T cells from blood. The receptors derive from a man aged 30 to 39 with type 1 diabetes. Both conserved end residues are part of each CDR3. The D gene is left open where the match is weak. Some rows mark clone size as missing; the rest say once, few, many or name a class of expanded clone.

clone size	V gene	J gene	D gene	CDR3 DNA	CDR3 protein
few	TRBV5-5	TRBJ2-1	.	TGTGCCAGCAGCTTAGGACAGAGCAAATACAATGAGCAGTTCTTC	CASSLGQSKYNEQFF
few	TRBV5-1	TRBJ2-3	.	TGCGCCAGCAGATTCCGGGACCCAGACACAGATACGCAGTATTTT	CASRFRDPDTDTQYF
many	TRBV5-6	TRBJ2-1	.	TGTGCCAGCAGCTTGGTGGGCGGAAACAATGAGCAGTTCTTC	CASSLVGGNNEQFF
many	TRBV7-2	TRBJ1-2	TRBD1	TGTGCCAGCAGCTACGCACAGGGGTCTAACTATGGCTACACCTTC	CASSYAQGSNYGYTF
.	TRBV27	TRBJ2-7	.	TGTGCCAGCAGTTTAGGACGCGGCCGCGAGCAGTACTTC	CASSLGRGREQYF
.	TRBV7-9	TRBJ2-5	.	TGTGCCAGCAGCCCTCGGGACTTCGGGACCCAGTACTTC	CASSPRDFGTQYF
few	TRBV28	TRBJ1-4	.	TGTGCCAGCAGTTCAAGAACCGGGAGGGGGGAAAAACTGTTTTTT	CASSSRTGRGEKLFF
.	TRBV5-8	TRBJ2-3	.	TGTGCCAGCAGCTCCGGGGCTGGCACAGATACGCAGTATTTT	CASSSGAGTDTQYF
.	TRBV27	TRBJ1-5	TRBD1	TGTGCCAGCAGTTTACGGTGGACAGGGAGTCAGCCCCAGCATTTT	CASSLRWTGSQPQHF
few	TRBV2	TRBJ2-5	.	TGTGCCAGCAGTGATTCGACTCCCCAAGAGACCCAGTACTTC	CASSDSTPQETQYF
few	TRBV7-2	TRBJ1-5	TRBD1	TGTGCCAGCTACAAGGTGGGGGACAGGTCGGCGCCCCAGCATTTT	CASYKVGDRSAPQHF
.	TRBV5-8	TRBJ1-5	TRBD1	TGTGCCAGCAGTCGCTTAGGGACAGAAAATCAGCCCCAGCATTTT	CASSRLGTENQPQHF
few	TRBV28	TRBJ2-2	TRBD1	TGTGCCAGCAGTAGACTTGGGACAGTTAACACCGGGGAGCTGTTTTTT	CASSRLGTVNTGELFF
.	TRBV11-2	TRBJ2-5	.	TGTGCCAGCAGCTCTCAGACAACGAGCGAGACCCAGTACTTC	CASSSQTTSETQYF
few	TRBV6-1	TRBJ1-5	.	TGTGCCAGCAGCCAAAGGGAGCAGCCCCAGCATTTT	CASSQREQPQHF
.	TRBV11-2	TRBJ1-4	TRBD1	TGTGCCAGCAGCCGGGACAGGGGGCGCGAAAAACTGTTTTTT	CASSRDRGREKLFF
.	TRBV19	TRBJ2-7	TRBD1	TGTGCCAGTAGTCCCGGGACAGGGTACGAGCAGTACTTC	CASSPGTGYEQYF
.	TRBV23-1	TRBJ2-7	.	TGCGCCAGCAGCCAAGGAACAGGAGACTCCTACGAGCAGTACTTC	CASSQGTGDSYEQYF
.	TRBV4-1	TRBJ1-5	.	TGCGCCAGCAGCCAAGAAACGGGCCAACTGGGTCAGCCCCAGCATTTT	CASSQETGQLGQPQHF
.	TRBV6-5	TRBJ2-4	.	TGTGCCATCAGTGGCGGTCCCGGGGGCATTCAGTACTTC	CAISGGPGGIQYF
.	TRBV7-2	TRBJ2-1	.	TGTGCCAGCAGCTACGCGGCCGGGAATGAGCAGTTCTTC	CASSYAAGNEQFF
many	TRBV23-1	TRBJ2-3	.	TGCGCCAGCAGTCAAAAAGGGGCGAGGGTAGATACGCAGTATTTT	CASSQKGARVDTQYF
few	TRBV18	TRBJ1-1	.	TGTGCCAGCTCACCAGTCTTAGGAGGAGAGGCTTTCTTT	CASSPVLGGEAFF
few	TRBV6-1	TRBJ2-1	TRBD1	TGTGCCAGCACCGCGACAGGGGGTGATGAGCAGTTCTTC	CASTATGGDEQFF
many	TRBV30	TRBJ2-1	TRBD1	TGTGCCTGGTACCGGGACAGGTCCTATAATGAGCAGTTCTTC	CAWYRDRSYNEQFF
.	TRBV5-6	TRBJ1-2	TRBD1	TGTGCCAGCAGCGCCCCGGACAGGGGGCTATATGGCTACACCTTC	CASSAPDRGLYGYTF
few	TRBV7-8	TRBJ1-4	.	TGTGCCAGCAGCGGCAGCAAGGGACTTGAAAAACTGTTTTTT	CASSGSKGLEKLFF
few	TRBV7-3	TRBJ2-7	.	TGTGCCAGCAGTCAATCCTCTAGGACAGACCACGAGCAGTACTTC	CASSQSSRTDHEQYF
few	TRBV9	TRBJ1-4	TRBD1	TGTGCCAGCAGCGTGGCGGGACAGGAATATGAAAAACTGTTTTTT	CASSVAGQEYEKLFF
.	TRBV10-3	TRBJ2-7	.	TGTGCCATCAGGCCGCAGGGAGCCCCCGGCGAGCAGTACTTC	CAIRPQGAPGEQYF
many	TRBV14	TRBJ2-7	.	TGTGCCAGCAGCTCGCCCGGGCCGGGAAGATTC	CASSSPGPGRF
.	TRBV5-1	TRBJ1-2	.	TGCGCCAGCAGCTTGGCTTCAGGGGACCACTATGGCTACACCTTC	CASSLASGDHYGYTF
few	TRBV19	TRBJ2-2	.	TGTGCCAGTAGTGACGGGGCGCGCAGCACCGGGGAGCTGTTTTTT	CASSDGARSTGELFF
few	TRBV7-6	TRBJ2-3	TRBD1	TGTGCCAGCAGCTTAGGAGGTTGGGGGTCAGGGGGCGCGGATACGCAGTATTTT	CASSLGGWGSGGADTQYF
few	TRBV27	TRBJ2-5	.	TGTGCCAGCACAGGGCCTGGGGGAGAGACCCAGTACTTC	CASTGPGGETQYF
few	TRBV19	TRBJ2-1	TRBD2	TGTGCCAGTAGTCCATACTTAGCGGGAAGTTTCAATGAGCAGTTCTTC	CASSPYLAGSFNEQFF
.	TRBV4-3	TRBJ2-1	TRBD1	TGCGCCAGCAGCCAAGGGCCCGGACAGGGTAGCTACAATGAGCAGTTCTTC	CASSQGPGQGSYNEQFF
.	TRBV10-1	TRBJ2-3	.	TGCGCCAGCAGTGAGTACGAACAGGTGCAGTATTTT	CASSEYEQVQYF
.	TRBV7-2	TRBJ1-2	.	TGTGCCAGCAGCGGCCGGGACACCTTACTAGGCTACACCTTC	CASSGRDTLLGYTF
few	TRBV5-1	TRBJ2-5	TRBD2	TGCGCCAGCAGCTTGGCCGGGACTAGCGAAGAGACCCAGTACTTC	CASSLAGTSEETQYF
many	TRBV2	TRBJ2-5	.	TGTGCCAGCAGTGCGGTAAATTCGTGGGAGACCCAGTACTTC	CASSAVNSWETQYF
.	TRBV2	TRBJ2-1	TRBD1	TGTGCCAGCAGTGACCCCGGGACAGGGAATGAGCAGTTCTTC	CASSDPGTGNEQFF
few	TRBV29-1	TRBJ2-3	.	TGCAGCGTTGACGGAGGCGGGGGCACAGATACGCAGTATTTT	CSVDGGGGTDTQYF
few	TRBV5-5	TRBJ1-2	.	TGTGCCAGCAGCTCGTGGGGAACAAACTATGGCTACACCTTC	CASSSWGTNYGYTF
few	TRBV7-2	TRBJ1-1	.	TGTGCCAGCAGCTTAAGGTCCAAGGGCACTGAAGCTTTCTTT	CASSLRSKGTEAFF
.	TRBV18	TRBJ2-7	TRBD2	TGTGCCACCTCGACTAGCGGGAGATCCTACGAGCAGTACTTC	CATSTSGRSYEQYF
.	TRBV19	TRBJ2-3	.	TGTGCCAGTAGTATAGGGCTCGCAGATACGCAGTATTTT	CASSIGLADTQYF
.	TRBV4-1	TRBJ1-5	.	TGCGCCAGCAGCCAAGACGGGCAGGGGAATCAGCCCCAGCATTTT	CASSQDGQGNQPQHF
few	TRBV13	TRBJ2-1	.	TGTGCCAGCAGCTTAGTTCAGGGCGGGGAGCAGTTCTTC	CASSLVQGGEQFF
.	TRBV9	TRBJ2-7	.	TGTGCCAGCAGCGTAGCTGCGACGGTTCCGGGAAACGAGCAGTACTTC	CASSVAATVPGNEQYF
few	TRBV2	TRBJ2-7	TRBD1	TGTGCCAGCAGTGAGGGACAGGGGCGGTACGAGCAGTACTTC	CASSEGQGRYEQYF
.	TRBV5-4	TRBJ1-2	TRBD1	TGTGCCAGCAGCTTAGTACAGGGGCCACTAAACTATGGCTACACCTTC	CASSLVQGPLNYGYTF
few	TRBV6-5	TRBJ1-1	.	TGTGCCAGCAGTGAACCTAGTCCCGGAGCTTTCTTT	CASSEPSPGAFF
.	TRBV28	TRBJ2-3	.	TGTGCCATCCCCCAGGCCAGGGGTTTGGATACGCAGTATTTT	CAIPQARGLDTQYF
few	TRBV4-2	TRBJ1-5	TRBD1	TGTGCCAGCAGCCAAGACGGACAGGGATTAATCATTCAGCCCCAGCATTTT	CASSQDGQGLIIQPQHF
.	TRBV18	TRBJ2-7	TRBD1	TGTGCCAGCTCACCTGGACAGGGGGCGGCCTACGAGCAGTACTTC	CASSPGQGAAYEQYF
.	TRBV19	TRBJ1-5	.	TGTGCCAGTAGTAGGGGCGGGTATAGCAATCAGCCCCAGCATTTT	CASSRGGYSNQPQHF
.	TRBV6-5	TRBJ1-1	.	TGTGCCAGCAGTTACCTTATGGGAGGGAACACTGAAGCTTTCTTT	CASSYLMGGNTEAFF
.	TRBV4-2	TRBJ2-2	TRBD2	TGTGCCAGCAGCCAAGAATGGAGAGGATCGGGGAGGGGGAACACCGGGGAGCTGTTTTTT	CASSQEWRGSGRGNTGELFF
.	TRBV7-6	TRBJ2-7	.	TGTGCCAGCAGCTTCGATCAGGGGGAGCAGTACTTC	CASSFDQGEQYF